This T cell receptor beta chain is drawn from a study of T cell repertoires in cytomegalovirus infection. On the study more broadly: It can be stated that public TCR beta signatures indicated CMV infection as well as a matching HLA type.

TCRdb fed the reads into MiXCR, producing one record per CDR3 protein. The top ten clones hold about 20% of a sample with roughly 700,000 distinct CDR3 sequences, around 30% of them seen once. Deletions cut 6 bases from V and 6 bases from J, with 15 bases between. The CDR3 has 13 amino acids. On this clonotype itself: No antigen is known for it.

The chain joins TRBV12-3 or TRBV12-4 to TRBJ2-7; the D is unclear. The sequencing here drew on cultured PBMCs, taken from culture after CMV antigen stimulation. The origin of this receptor is a human donor in good health (CMV status not recorded). Some clones in this sample may be carry-over from other donors' samples. CDR3 sequence (DNA): TGTGCCAGCAGAATCGAGGACGAAGCCGAGCAGTACTTC. It is translated as CASRIEDEAEQYF.